The 9 T cell receptor beta chains below were found in one sample sequenced in a study of breast tumors, draining lymph nodes, adjacent tissues. TCRdb itself ran the multiplex PCR reads through MiXCR, one entry per CDR3 protein. The sample holds 45,000 to 60,000 distinct CDR3 sequences, more than 20% seen once. What was sequenced was breast tumor tissue. The receptor source for this set is a female donor with breast cancer. Some clones in this sample may be carry-over from other donors' samples.

This clonotype was counted a few times. The chain is built from TRBV19 and TRBJ2-4, with D unresolved. V lost 5 bases, J lost 3 bases, and 8 bases lay in between. CDR1 and CDR2 (germline): LNHDA, SQIVND (reference sequence). This CDR3 comprises 13 residues. In nucleotides, the CDR3 is TGTGCCAGTAGTCCGGGTTTCAAAAACATTCAGTACTTC. Translated: CASSPGFKNIQYF.

This clonotype was seen just once. Since a much larger clone is just one base distant, this may be a read error. CDR3 nucleotides: TGTGCCAGCAGCCAAGAGACAACCCTTTCCCGCGAGCAGTACTTC. Its protein product is CASSQETTLSREQYF. This chain links TRBV3-1 with TRBJ2-7; D call uncertain. The CDR3 loop spans 15 amino acids. The ends were cut back, 0 bases at V and 6 bases at J, with 15 bases in the middle. Germline V lookup: CDR1 LGHDT, CDR2 YNNKEL (reference sequence).

Note on this clonotype: A much larger clone sits a single nucleotide away, making a read error possible. The rearrangement joins TRBV6-1 to TRBJ1-2; D possibly corresponds to TRBD1 (6 bases). The CDR3 runs 16 residues. Per the germline V gene, CDR1 is MNHNS and CDR2 is SASEGT. Trimming left V 5 bases short and J 1 base short, with 17 bases between. For the CDR3, the DNA is TGTGCCAGCAGTCCCGAGACAGGCGACGATAACTATGGCTACACCTTC. It codes for CASSPETGDDNYGYTF.

This clonotype was picked up many times. The genes are TRBV18 and TRBJ1-2; D remains ambiguous. The CDR3 runs to 14 residues. The germline CDR1 and CDR2 sequences are KGHSH and LQKENI. The ends were cut back, 3 bases at V and 2 bases at J, with 10 bases in the middle. The CDR3 is CASSPLAENYGYTF. As DNA, the CDR3 is TGTGCCAGCTCACCCCTCGCAGAGAACTATGGCTACACCTTC.

On this clonotype: This sequence may be a read error, since a much larger clone differs from it by one base. The chain combines TRBV5-1 with TRBJ2-1; D not certain. Looked up from germline, CDR1 is SGHRS and CDR2 is YFSETQ. The length of the CDR3 is 14 residues. The V gene lost 0 bases and the J gene lost 6 bases, with 10 bases spanning the gap. The CDR3 DNA sequence: TGCGCCAGCAGCTTGGGGGTTAGGGCCAATGAGCAGTTCTTC. It is translated as CASSLGVRANEQFF.

This clonotype occurred many times. V gene TRBV5-6 combines with J gene TRBJ2-1; 7 bases match TRBD1. J gave up 7 bases and V 4 bases, and 11 bases lay outside the gene matches. The CDR3 sequence is 15 residues long. Germline V gives CDR1 SGHDT, CDR2 YYEEEE. CDR3 amino acids: CASSPGAGGWNEQFF. CDR3 in DNA: TGTGCCAGCAGCCCGGGTGCAGGGGGTTGGAATGAGCAGTTCTTC.

This clonotype was recorded a few times. The chain is built from TRBV30 and TRBJ2-3, with D unclear. The CDR3 extends over 12 amino acids. The germline V gene has CDR1 GTSNPN and CDR2 SVGIG (reference sequence). V lost 1 base to trimming and J lost 2 bases, with 4 bases between them. The CDR3, as DNA: TGTGCCTGGAGTGGCCTCACAGATACGCAGTATTTT. Translated: CAWSGLTDTQYF.

Ten or more counts support this clonotype. The chain uses TRBV3-1 and TRBJ1-6, with 7 bases aligning to TRBD1. The CDR3 is made up of 16 amino acids. V was clipped by 1 base and J by 10 bases; unmatched bases: 10. The V gene's germline CDR1 is LGHDT and CDR2 YNNKEL (reference sequence). The DNA of the CDR3 is TGTGCCAGCAGCCAAGTGGTCCGGGACAGCCGATCACCCCTCCACTTT. Translation gives CASSQVVRDSRSPLHF.

By proportion, this clonotype is large (0.1 to 1%). V usage is TRBV20-1 and J usage is TRBJ1-2, with D hard to call. V lost 3 bases and J lost 4, with 6 bases in between. CDR3 length equals 11 residues. Germline values: CDR1 DFQATT, CDR2 SNEGSKA (reference sequence). DNA of the CDR3: TGCAGTGCTAGCGACATCTATGGCTACACCTTC. This sequence encodes CSASDIYGYTF.